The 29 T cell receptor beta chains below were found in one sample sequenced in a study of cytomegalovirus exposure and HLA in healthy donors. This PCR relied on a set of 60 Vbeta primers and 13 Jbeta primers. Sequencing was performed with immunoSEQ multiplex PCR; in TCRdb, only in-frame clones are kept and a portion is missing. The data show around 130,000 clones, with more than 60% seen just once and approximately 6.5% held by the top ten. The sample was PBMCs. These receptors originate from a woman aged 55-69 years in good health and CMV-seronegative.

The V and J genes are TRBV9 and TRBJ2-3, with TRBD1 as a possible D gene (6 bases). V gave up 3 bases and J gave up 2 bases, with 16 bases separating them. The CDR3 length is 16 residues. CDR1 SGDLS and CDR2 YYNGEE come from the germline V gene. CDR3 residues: CASSEGVVPITDTQYF. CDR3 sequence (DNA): TGTGCCAGCAGCGAGGGGGTTGTTCCGATCACAGATACGCAGTATTTT.

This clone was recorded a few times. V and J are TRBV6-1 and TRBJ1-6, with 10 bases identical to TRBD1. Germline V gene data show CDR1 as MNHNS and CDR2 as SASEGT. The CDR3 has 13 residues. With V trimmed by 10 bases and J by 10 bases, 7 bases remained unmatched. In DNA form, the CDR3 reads TGTGCCACCCTACGGGACAGGGGATCACCCCTCCACTTT. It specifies CATLRDRGSPLHF.

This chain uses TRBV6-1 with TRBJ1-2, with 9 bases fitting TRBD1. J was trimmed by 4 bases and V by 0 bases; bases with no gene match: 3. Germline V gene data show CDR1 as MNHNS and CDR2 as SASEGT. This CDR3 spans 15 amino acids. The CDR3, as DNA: TGTGCCAGCAGTGAAGCCCCGGGACAGGGCTATGGCTACACCTTC. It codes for CASSEAPGQGYGYTF.

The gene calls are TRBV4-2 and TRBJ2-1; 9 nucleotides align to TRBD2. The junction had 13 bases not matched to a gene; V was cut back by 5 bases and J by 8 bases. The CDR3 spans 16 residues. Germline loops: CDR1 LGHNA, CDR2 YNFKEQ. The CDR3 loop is CASSYKNPSGEDEQFF. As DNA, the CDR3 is TGTGCCAGCAGCTATAAAAATCCTAGCGGGGAAGATGAGCAGTTCTTC.

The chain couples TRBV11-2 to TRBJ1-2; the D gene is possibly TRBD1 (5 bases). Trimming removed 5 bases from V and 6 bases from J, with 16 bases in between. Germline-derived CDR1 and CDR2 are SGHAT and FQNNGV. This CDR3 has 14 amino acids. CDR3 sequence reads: CASSPQGVIDGYTF. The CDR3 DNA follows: TGTGCCAGCAGCCCCCAAGGGGTGATTGATGGCTACACCTTC. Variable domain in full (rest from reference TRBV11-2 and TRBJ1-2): EAGVAQSPRYKIIEKRQSVAFWCNPISGHATLYWYQQILGQGPKLLIQFQNNGVVDDSQLPKDRFSAERLKGVDSTLKIQPAKLEDSAVYLCASSPQGVIDGYTFGSGTRLTVV.

The CDR3 nucleotides are TGTGCCAGCAGTGAACCAGGGCACCTCTCCTACGAGCAGTACTTC. Encoded protein: CASSEPGHLSYEQYF. The V and J genes are TRBV6-1 and TRBJ2-7; a weak D match, TRBD1 (5 bases). Trimming stripped 2 bases from V and 0 bases from J, with 11 bases between. This CDR3 is 15 amino acids long. The germline gives CDR1 MNHNS, CDR2 SASEGT.

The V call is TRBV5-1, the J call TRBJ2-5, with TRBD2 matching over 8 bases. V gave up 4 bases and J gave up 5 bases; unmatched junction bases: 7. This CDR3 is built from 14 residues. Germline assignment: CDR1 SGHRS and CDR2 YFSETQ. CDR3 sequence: CASSLNGGVETQYF. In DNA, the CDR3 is TGCGCCAGCAGCCTAAACGGGGGGGTGGAGACCCAGTACTTC.

The CDR3 region has the DNA TGTGCCAGCAGTCCGTTACCGGGACTAGCGCAAGAGACCCAGTACTTC. Protein product: CASSPLPGLAQETQYF. The chain recombines TRBV6-6 with TRBJ2-5, with TRBD2 matching 10 bases. Trimming cost V 5 bases and J 2 bases; bases outside gene matches: 8. CDR1 is MNHNY and CDR2 is SVGAGI in the germline V gene (reference sequence). The length of the CDR3 is 16 residues.

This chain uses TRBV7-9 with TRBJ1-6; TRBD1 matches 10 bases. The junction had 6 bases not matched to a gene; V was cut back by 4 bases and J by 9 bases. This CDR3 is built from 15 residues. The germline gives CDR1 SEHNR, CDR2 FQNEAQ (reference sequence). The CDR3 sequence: CASSSRTGGGSPLHF. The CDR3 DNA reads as TGTGCCAGCAGCTCAAGGACAGGGGGTGGTTCACCCCTCCACTTT.

Written as DNA, the CDR3 is TGTGCCAGCAGCCAGGACACGGCCTACGAGCAGTACTTC. This translates into CASSQDTAYEQYF. The chain employs TRBV7-6 and TRBJ2-7; a possible D gene is TRBD1 (5 bases). Trimming cost V 5 bases and J 2 bases, with 10 bases left between them. This CDR3 comprises 13 residues. Germline V lookup: CDR1 SGHVS, CDR2 FNYEAQ.

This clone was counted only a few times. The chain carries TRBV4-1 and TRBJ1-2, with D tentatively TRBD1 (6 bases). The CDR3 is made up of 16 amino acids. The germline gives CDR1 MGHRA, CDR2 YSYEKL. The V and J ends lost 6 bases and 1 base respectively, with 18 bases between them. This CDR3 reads CASRKNHRVGNYGYTF. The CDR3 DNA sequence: TGCGCCAGCAGGAAGAACCACAGGGTAGGTAACTATGGCTACACCTTC.

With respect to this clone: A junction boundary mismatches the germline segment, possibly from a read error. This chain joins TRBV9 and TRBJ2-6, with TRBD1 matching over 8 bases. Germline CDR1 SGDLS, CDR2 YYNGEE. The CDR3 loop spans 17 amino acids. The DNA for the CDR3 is TGTGCCAGCAGCGACGGACAGGGTCCCACTGGGGCCAACGTCCCGACTTTC. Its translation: CASSDGQGPTGANVPTF.

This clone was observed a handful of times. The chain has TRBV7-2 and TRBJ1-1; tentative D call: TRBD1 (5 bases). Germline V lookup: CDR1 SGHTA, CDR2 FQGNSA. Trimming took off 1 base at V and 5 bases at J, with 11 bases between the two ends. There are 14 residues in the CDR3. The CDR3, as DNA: TGTGCCAGCAGCTTAGGCCCTGGGGGGACTGAAGCTTTCTTT. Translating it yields CASSLGPGGTEAFF. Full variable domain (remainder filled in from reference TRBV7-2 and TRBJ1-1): GAGVSQSPSNKVTEKGKDVELRCDPISGHTALYWYRQSLGQGLEFLIYFQGNSAPDKSGLPSDRFSAERTGGSVSTLTIQRTQQEDSAVYLCASSLGPGGTEAFFGQGTRLTVV.

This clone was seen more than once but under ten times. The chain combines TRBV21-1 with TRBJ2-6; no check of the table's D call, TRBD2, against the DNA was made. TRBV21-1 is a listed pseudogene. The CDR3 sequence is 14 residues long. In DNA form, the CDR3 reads TGTGCCAGCGGGGTGAGGGCTGGGGCCAACGTCCTGACTTTC. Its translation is CASGVRAGANVLTF.

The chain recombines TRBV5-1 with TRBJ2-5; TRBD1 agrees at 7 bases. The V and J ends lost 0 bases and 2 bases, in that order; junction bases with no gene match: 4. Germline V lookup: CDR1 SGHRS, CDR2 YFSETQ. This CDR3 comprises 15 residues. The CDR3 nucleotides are TGCGCCAGCAGCTTGGAGGGGACAGCTCAAGAGACCCAGTACTTC. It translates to CASSLEGTAQETQYF.

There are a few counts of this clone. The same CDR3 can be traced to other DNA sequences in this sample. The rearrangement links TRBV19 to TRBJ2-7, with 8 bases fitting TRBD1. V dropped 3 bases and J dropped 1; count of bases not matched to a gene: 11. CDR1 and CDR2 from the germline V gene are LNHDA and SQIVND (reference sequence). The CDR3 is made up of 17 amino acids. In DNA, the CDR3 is TGTGCCAGTAGTATTACTGGGACAGGACCGCTATCCTACGAGCAGTACTTC. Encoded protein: CASSITGTGPLSYEQYF.

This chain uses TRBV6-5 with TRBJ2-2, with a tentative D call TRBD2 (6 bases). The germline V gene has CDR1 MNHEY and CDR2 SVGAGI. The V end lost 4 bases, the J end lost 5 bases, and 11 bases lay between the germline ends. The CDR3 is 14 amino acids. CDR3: CASSSMGGTGELFF. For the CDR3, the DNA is TGTGCCAGCAGTTCCATGGGAGGAACCGGGGAGCTGTTTTTT.

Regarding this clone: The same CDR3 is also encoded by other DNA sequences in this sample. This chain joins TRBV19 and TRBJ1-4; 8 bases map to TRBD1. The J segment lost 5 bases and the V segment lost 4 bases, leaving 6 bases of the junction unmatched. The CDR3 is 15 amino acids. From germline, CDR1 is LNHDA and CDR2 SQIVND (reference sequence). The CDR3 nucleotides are TGTGCCAGTAGTAGAGACAGGGGAACCAATGAAAAACTGTTTTTT. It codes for CASSRDRGTNEKLFF.

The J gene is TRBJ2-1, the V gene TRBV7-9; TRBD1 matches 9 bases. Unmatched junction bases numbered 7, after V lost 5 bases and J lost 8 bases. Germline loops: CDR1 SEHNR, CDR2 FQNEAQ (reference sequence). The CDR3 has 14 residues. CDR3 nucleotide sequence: TGTGCCAGCAGCCAGGTCCGGGACAGGGATGAGCAGTTCTTC. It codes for CASSQVRDRDEQFF.

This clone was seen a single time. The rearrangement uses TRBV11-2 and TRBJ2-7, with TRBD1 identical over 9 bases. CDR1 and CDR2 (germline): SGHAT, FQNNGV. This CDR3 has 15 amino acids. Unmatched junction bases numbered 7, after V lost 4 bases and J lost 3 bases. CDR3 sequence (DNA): TGTGCCAGCAGCTCGGGACAGGGACAAGTCTACGAGCAGTACTTC. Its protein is CASSSGQGQVYEQYF.

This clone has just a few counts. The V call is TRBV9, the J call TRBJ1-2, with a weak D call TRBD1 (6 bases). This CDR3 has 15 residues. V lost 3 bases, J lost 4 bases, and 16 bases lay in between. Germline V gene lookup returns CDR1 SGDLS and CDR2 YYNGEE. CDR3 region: CASSAPQGKVYGYTF. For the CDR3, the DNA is TGTGCCAGCAGCGCTCCCCAGGGGAAGGTCTATGGCTACACCTTC.

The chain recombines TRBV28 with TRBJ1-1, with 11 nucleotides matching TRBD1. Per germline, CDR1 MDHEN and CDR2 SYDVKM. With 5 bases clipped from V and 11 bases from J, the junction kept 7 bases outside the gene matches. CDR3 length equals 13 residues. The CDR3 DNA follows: TGTGCCAGCAGTACCCGGGACAGGGGGGTTGCTTTCTTT. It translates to CASSTRDRGVAFF.

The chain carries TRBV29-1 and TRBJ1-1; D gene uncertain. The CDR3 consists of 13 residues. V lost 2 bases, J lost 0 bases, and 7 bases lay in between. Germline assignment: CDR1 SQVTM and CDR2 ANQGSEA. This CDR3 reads CSVELSLNTEAFF. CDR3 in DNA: TGCAGCGTTGAACTCAGTTTGAACACTGAAGCTTTCTTT.

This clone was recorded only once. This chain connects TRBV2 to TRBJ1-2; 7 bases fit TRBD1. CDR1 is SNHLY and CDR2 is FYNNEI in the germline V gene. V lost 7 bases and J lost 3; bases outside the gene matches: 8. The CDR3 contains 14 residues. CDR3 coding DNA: TGTGCCAGCATCCCACAGGGGCAAGACTATGGCTACACCTTC. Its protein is CASIPQGQDYGYTF.

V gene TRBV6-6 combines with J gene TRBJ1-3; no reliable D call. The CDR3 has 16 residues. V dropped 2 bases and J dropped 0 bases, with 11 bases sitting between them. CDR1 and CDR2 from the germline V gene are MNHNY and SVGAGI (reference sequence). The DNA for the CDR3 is TGTGCCAGCAGTTACGGTCTCGGTAGCTCTGGAAACACCATATATTTT. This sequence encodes CASSYGLGSSGNTIYF.

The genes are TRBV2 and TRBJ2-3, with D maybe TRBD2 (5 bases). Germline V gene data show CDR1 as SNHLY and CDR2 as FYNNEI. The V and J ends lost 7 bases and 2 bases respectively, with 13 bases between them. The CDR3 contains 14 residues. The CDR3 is CASNSIRDTDTQYF. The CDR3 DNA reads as TGTGCCAGCAACTCAATCCGGGACACAGATACGCAGTATTTT.

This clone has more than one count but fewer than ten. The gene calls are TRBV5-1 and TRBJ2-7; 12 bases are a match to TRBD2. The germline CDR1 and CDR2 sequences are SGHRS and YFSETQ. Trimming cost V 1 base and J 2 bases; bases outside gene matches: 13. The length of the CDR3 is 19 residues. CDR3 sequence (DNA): TGCGCCAGCAGCTTGACAATGGGACTAGCGGGTACTCTTCCCTACGAGCAGTACTTC. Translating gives CASSLTMGLAGTLPYEQYF.

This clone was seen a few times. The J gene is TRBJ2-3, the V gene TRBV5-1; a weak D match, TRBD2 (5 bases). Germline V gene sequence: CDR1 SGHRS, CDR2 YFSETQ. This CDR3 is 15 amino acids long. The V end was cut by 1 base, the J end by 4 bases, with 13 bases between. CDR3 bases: TGCGCCAGCAGCTTGACGGGATCATGGCCAGATACGCAGTATTTT. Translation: CASSLTGSWPDTQYF. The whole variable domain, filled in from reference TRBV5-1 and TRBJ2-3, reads KAGVTQTPRYLIKTRGQQVTLSCSPISGHRSVSWYQQTPGQGLQFLFEYFSETQRNKGNFPGRFSGRQFSNSRSEMNVSTLELGDSALYLCASSLTGSWPDTQYFGPGTRLTVL.

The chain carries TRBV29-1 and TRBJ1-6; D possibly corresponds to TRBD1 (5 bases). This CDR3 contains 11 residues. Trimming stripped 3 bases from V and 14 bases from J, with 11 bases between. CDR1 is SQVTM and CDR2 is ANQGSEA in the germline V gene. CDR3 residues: CSVEVWGTLHF. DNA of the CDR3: TGCAGCGTTGAGGTCTGGGGCACCCTCCACTTT.